These 8 T cell receptor beta chains were all obtained from the same sample, sequenced in a study of T cell repertoires in cytomegalovirus infection. TCRdb processed the reads anew with MiXCR; each CDR3 protein has one entry. The sample carries about 340,000 distinct CDR3 sequences, 29% recorded once. The antigens for these receptors are not known. The sequenced sample was cultured PBMCs, obtained from culture after CMV antigen stimulation. The receptors were gathered from a human donor in good health (CMV status not recorded). Some clones in this sample may be carry-over from other donors' samples.

This clonotype is medium-sized (0.01 to 0.1%) in the sample. A junction end diverges from the germline sequence, so it may reflect a read error. The chain joins TRBV11-2 to TRBJ1-1, with unresolved D. The germline V gene encodes CDR1 SGHAT and CDR2 FQNNGV. The CDR3 extends over 13 amino acids. The CDR3 region is CASSLGLNTEAFF. The CDR3 coding sequence is TGTGCCAGCAGTTTAGGTTTAAACACTGAAGCTTTCTTT.

The table lists this clonotype with many counts. The V gene is TRBV9, the J gene TRBJ2-1; TRBD2 matches at 9 bases. Germline CDR1 reads SGDLS; CDR2 reads YYNGEE. The V and J ends lost 2 bases and 8 bases, in that order; junction bases with no gene match: 8. This CDR3 spans 15 amino acids. CDR3 in amino acids: CASSVGSGRIDEQFF. The CDR3 nucleotides read TGTGCCAGCAGCGTCGGTAGCGGGAGAATTGATGAGCAGTTCTTC. The whole variable domain, filled in from reference TRBV9 and TRBJ2-1, reads DSGVTQTPKHLITATGQRVTLRCSPRSGDLSVYWYQQSLDQGLQFLIQYYNGEERAKGNILERFSAQQFPDLHSELNLSSLELGDSALYFCASSVGSGRIDEQFFGPGTRLTVL.

A note on this clonotype: A much more abundant neighbour one base away suggests this may be a read error. CDR3 in DNA: TGCAGTGCTAGATCGGGACGGCGACACTTGGACCAGCAGTACTTC. Protein sequence: CSARSGRRHLDQQYF. The rearrangement links TRBV20-1 to TRBJ2-7; D tentatively reads TRBD1 or TRBD2 (5 bases each). The CDR3 covers 15 residues. The germline CDR1 and CDR2 sequences are DFQATT and SNEGSKA (reference sequence). V lost 2 bases and J 8 bases, leaving 22 bases between the germline ends.

This chain connects TRBV4-2 to TRBJ2-5, with D perhaps matching TRBD1 or TRBD2 (5 bases each). The V end was cut by 6 bases, the J end by 2 bases, with 16 bases between. The CDR3 sequence is 15 residues long. CDR1 is LGHNA and CDR2 is YNFKEQ in the germline V gene. CDR3 sequence: CASSPGTGEQETQYF. CDR3 DNA sequence: TGTGCCAGCAGTCCCGGGACCGGAGAACAAGAGACCCAGTACTTC.

This clonotype was detected a few times. The chain carries TRBV2 and TRBJ1-1; 7 bases agree with TRBD1. CDR3 length: 13 residues. Germline V lookup: CDR1 SNHLY, CDR2 FYNNEI. Unmatched junction bases numbered 8, after V lost 7 bases and J lost 6 bases. The CDR3 loop reads CASIRQGSPEAFF. In DNA, the CDR3 is TGTGCCAGCATCAGACAGGGATCCCCTGAAGCTTTCTTT.

This clonotype was counted at least ten times. The chain joins TRBV12-3 or TRBV12-4 to TRBJ1-5; 8 positions match TRBD1. J lost 0 bases, V lost 4 bases, and 2 bases had no gene match. The length of the CDR3 is 15 residues. The CDR3 DNA sequence: TGTGCCAGCAGTTCGCAGGGGGCTAGCAATCAGCCCCAGCATTTT. It is translated as CASSSQGASNQPQHF.

There are a few counts of this clonotype. The gene calls are TRBV7-4 and TRBJ1-2; D call uncertain. CDR1 and CDR2 from the germline V gene are SGHVT and SQSDAQ. Trimming stripped 5 bases from V and 3 bases from J, with 13 bases between. CDR3 size: 14 residues. CDR3 residues: CASSPSRSDYGYTF. In DNA, the CDR3 is TGTGCCAGCAGCCCCAGCAGGTCCGACTATGGCTACACCTTC.

This clonotype was picked up a small number of times. This chain links TRBV28 with TRBJ1-2; tentatively, D is TRBD1 (6 bases). V was cut by 4 bases and J by 8 bases, with 8 bases left in between. The germline gives CDR1 MDHEN, CDR2 SYDVKM. The CDR3 runs to 11 residues. CDR3 loop: CASSYRDGYTF. In DNA, the CDR3 is TGTGCCAGCAGTTACAGGGACGGCTACACCTTC.